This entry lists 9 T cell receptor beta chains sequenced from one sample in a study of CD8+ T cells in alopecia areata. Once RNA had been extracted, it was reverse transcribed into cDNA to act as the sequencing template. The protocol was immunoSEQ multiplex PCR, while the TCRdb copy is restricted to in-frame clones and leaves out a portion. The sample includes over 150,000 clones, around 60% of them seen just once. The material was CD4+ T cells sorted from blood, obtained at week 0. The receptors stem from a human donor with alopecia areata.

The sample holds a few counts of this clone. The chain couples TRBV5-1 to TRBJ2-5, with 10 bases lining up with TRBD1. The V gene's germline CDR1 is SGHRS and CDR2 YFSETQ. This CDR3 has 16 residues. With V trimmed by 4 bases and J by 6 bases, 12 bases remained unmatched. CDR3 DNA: TGCGCCAGCAGCGGGCCCGGACAGGGGGACTTGAAGACCCAGTACTTC. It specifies CASSGPGQGDLKTQYF.

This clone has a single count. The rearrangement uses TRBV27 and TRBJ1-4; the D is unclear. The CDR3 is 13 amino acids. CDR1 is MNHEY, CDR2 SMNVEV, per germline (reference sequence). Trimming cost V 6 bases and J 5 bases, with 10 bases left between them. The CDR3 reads CASSPAGNEKLFF. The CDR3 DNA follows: TGTGCCAGCAGCCCTGCCGGGAATGAAAAACTGTTTTTT. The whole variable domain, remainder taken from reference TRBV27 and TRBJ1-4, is EAQVTQNPRYLITVTGKKLTVTCSQNMNHEYMSWYRQDPGLGLRQIYYSMNVEVTDKGDVPEGYKVSRKEKRNFPLILESPSPNQTSLYFCASSPAGNEKLFFGSGTQLSVL.

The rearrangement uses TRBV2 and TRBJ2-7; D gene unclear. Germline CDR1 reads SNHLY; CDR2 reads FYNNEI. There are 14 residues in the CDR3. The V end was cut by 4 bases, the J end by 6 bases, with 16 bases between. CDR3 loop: CASSVAAKSLEQYF. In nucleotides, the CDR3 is TGTGCCAGCAGTGTGGCAGCCAAAAGCCTCGAGCAGTACTTC.

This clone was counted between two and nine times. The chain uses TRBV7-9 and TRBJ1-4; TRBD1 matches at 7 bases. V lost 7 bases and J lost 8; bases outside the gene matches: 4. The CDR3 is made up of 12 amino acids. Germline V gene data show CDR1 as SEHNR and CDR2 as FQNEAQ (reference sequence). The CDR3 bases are TGTGCCAGCACCAGGGGGAACGAAAAACTGTTTTTT. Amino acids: CASTRGNEKLFF.

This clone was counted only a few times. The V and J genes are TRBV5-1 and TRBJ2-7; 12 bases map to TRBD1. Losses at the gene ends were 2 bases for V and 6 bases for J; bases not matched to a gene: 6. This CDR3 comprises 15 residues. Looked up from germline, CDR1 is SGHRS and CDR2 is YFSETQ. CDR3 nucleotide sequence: TGCGCCAGCAGCTTCCAACCGGGACAGGGGGCCGAGCAGTACTTC. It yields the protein CASSFQPGQGAEQYF. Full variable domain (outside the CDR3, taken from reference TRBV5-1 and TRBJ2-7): KAGVTQTPRYLIKTRGQQVTLSCSPISGHRSVSWYQQTPGQGLQFLFEYFSETQRNKGNFPGRFSGRQFSNSRSEMNVSTLELGDSALYLCASSFQPGQGAEQYFGPGTRLTVT.

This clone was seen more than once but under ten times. CDR3 in amino acids: CSVEGGETSLETQYF. CDR3 in DNA: TGCAGCGTTGAAGGAGGAGAGACTAGTCTCGAGACCCAGTACTTC. The gene calls are TRBV29-1 and TRBJ2-5, with TRBD2 as a possible D gene (6 bases). Germline assignment: CDR1 SQVTM and CDR2 ANQGSEA. Trimming removed 1 base at V and 5 bases at J, with 17 bases between. The CDR3 has 15 residues.

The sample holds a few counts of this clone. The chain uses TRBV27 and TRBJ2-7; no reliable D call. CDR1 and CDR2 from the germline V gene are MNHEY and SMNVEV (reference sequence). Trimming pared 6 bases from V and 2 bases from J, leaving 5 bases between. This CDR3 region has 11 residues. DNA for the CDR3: TGTGCCAGCAGCCAACCCTACGAGCAGTACTTC. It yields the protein CASSQPYEQYF.

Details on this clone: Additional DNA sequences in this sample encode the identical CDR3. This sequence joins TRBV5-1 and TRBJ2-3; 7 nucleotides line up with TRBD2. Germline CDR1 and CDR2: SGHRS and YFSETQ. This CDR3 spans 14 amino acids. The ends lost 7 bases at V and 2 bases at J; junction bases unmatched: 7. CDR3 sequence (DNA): TGCGCCAGCTTCCGGCTAGCGGCCACAGATACGCAGTATTTT. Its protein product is CASFRLAATDTQYF.

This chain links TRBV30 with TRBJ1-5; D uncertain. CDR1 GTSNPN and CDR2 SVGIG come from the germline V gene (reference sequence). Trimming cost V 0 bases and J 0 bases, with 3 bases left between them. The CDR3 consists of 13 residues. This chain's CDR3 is CAWSVLSNQPQHF. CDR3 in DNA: TGTGCCTGGAGTGTACTTAGCAATCAGCCCCAGCATTTT.